Presented here are 14 T cell receptor beta chains from one specimen sequenced in a study of human T cells and chemical hapten exposure. From the RACE reads, TCRdb called clonotypes with MiXCR, one entry per CDR3 protein. Of tens of thousands of distinct CDR3 sequences in the sample, 11% were seen once. Time point here: patch test 2, 6 weeks after DPC sensitization. The treatment is: therapeutic diphenylcyclopropenone sensitization with weekly scalp DPC. The sample in question was whole blood, obtained in connection with sensitization to the hapten diphenylcyclopropenone (DPC). These receptors originate from a man between 18 and 35 years old with alopecia areata. Some clones in this sample may be carry-over from other donors' samples.

The table lists this clonotype with many counts. Written as DNA, the CDR3 is TGCGCCAGCAGTTCGGGGGACCAGAACACTGAAGCTTTCTTT. Its protein product is CASSSGDQNTEAFF. The chain has TRBV5-1 and TRBJ1-1; tentative D call: TRBD1 (5 bases). V gave up 5 bases and J gave up 1 base, with 12 bases separating them. In germline, CDR1 is SGHRS, CDR2 YFSETQ. The CDR3 extends over 14 amino acids.

V and J are TRBV27 and TRBJ2-3; 7 bases match TRBD1. The junction had 12 bases not matched to a gene; V was cut back by 5 bases and J by 4 bases. This CDR3 has 16 residues. Germline V gene sequence: CDR1 MNHEY, CDR2 SMNVEV (reference sequence). In nucleotides, the CDR3 is TGTGCCAGCAGTGTACAGGGACCAAGGGGGCCAGATACGCAGTATTTT. This encodes CASSVQGPRGPDTQYF.

The V call is TRBV4-1, the J call TRBJ2-1; D remains unclear. This CDR3 comprises 14 residues. CDR1 MGHRA and CDR2 YSYEKL come from the germline V gene. V shed 0 bases and J shed 7 bases, with 10 bases lying between them. CDR3 region: CASSQEEEVNEQFF. The CDR3 DNA reads as TGCGCCAGCAGCCAAGAGGAAGAGGTTAATGAGCAGTTCTTC.

This clonotype was detected only a few times. V usage is TRBV29-1 and J usage is TRBJ1-2; 12 bases are shared with TRBD1. V lost 6 bases and J lost 4; bases outside the gene matches: 6. The CDR3 has 14 residues. The germline CDR1 and CDR2 sequences are SQVTM and ANQGSEA. CDR3 amino acids: CSVDGTGGGYGYTF. CDR3 coding DNA: TGCAGCGTCGACGGGACAGGGGGCGGCTATGGCTACACCTTC.

J is TRBJ2-1 and V is TRBV7-6; TRBD2 aligns across 10 bases. Germline V gives CDR1 SGHVS, CDR2 FNYEAQ. CDR3 length equals 18 residues. J gave up 6 bases and V 3 bases, and 14 bases lay outside the gene matches. This CDR3 reads CASSFRGVWASGGNEQFF. CDR3 bases: TGTGCCAGCAGCTTTCGCGGTGTTTGGGCTAGCGGGGGCAATGAGCAGTTCTTC.

This clonotype was recorded many times. The J gene is TRBJ2-3, the V gene TRBV3-1, with 7 bases that match TRBD2. V dropped 1 base and J dropped 3; count of bases not matched to a gene: 10. The CDR3 runs to 17 residues. Germline assignment: CDR1 LGHDT and CDR2 YNNKEL (reference sequence). CDR3: CASSQAGGLMATDTQYF. As DNA, the CDR3 is TGTGCCAGCAGCCAAGCGGGGGGTTTAATGGCGACAGATACGCAGTATTTT.

In this sample, this clonotype turned up a few times. The chain carries TRBV27 and TRBJ2-5; 8 bases fit TRBD1. Germline CDR1 MNHEY, CDR2 SMNVEV (reference sequence). V shed 7 bases and J 5 bases; nucleotides not matched to a gene: 9. The CDR3 sequence is 14 residues long. The CDR3 protein is CASKRTGYWETQYF. CDR3 sequence (DNA): TGTGCCAGCAAGCGGACAGGGTACTGGGAGACCCAGTACTTC.

This clonotype was detected a few times. The chain has TRBV18 and TRBJ1-2; perhaps TRBD1 as D (5 bases). The CDR3 is 14 residues long. The germline V and J ends were trimmed by 2 bases and 4 bases, with 11 bases remaining between them. Germline V lookup: CDR1 KGHSH, CDR2 LQKENI. The DNA of the CDR3 is TGTGCCAGCTCACCAGTGGGGGGAAGCTATGGCTACACCTTC. The encoded protein is CASSPVGGSYGYTF.

This sequence joins TRBV12-3 or TRBV12-4 and TRBJ2-1, with D possibly being TRBD1 (6 bases). The CDR3 consists of 16 residues. V lost 2 bases and J 5 bases, leaving 16 bases between the germline ends. CDR3 in DNA: TGTGCCAGCAGTTTATGGACAGATAATGGGCACAATGAGCAGTTCTTC. Its protein product is CASSLWTDNGHNEQFF.

This clonotype was detected many times. The rearrangement links TRBV20-1 to TRBJ1-1; D unclear. The V gene lost 0 bases and the J gene lost 0 bases, with 5 bases spanning the gap. CDR3 length: 13 residues. The germline CDR1 and CDR2 sequences are DFQATT and SNEGSKA (reference sequence). CDR3 sequence (DNA): TGCAGTGCTAGAGAAGACGTGAACACTGAAGCTTTCTTT. Its translation: CSAREDVNTEAFF.

This clonotype was counted a few times. The V gene is TRBV7-6, the J gene TRBJ2-3; a weak D match, TRBD2 (6 bases). Germline CDR1 and CDR2: SGHVS and FNYEAQ. The CDR3 spans 15 residues. Trimming cost V 5 bases and J 6 bases, with 18 bases left between them. CDR3 sequence (DNA): TGTGCCAGCAGCCCGGGACTTCCTCCAGCGGATACGCAGTATTTT. Translated: CASSPGLPPADTQYF.

This clonotype turned up a few times. This rearrangement joins TRBV2 to TRBJ1-5, with D possibly matching TRBD1 (6 bases). V lost 0 bases and J 7 bases, leaving 13 bases between the germline ends. This CDR3 comprises 15 residues. Germline V gene sequence: CDR1 SNHLY, CDR2 FYNNEI. In nucleotides, the CDR3 is TGTGCCAGCAGTGAAGCGCTTCGGGGGCGGCAGCCCCAGCATTTT. Encoded protein: CASSEALRGRQPQHF.

Ten or more counts support this clonotype. The rearrangement joins TRBV20-1 to TRBJ2-1; no definite D call. Trimming took 1 base from V and 1 from J, leaving 17 bases between them. The CDR3 is 17 amino acids. Germline CDR1 and CDR2: DFQATT and SNEGSKA (reference sequence). CDR3 residues: CSARAPANKASYNEQFF. The DNA of the CDR3 is TGCAGTGCTAGAGCCCCCGCCAACAAGGCATCCTACAATGAGCAGTTCTTC.

This sequence joins TRBV12-3 or TRBV12-4 and TRBJ1-1, with no clear D. CDR3 length equals 14 residues. With 1 base removed from V and 2 bases from J, the gap between germline ends came to 8 bases. CDR3 DNA sequence: TGTGCCAGCAGTTTAGGGGTGGGTAACACTGAAGCTTTCTTT. Translation gives CASSLGVGNTEAFF.